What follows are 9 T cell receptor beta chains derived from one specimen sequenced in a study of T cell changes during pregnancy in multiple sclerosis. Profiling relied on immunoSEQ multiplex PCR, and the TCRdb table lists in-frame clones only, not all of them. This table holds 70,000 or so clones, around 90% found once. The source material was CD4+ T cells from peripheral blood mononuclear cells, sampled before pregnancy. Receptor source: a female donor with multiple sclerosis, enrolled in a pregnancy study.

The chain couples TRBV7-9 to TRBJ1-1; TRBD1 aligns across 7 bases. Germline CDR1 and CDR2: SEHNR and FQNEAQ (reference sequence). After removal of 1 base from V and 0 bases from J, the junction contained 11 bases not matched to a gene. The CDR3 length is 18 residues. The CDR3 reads CASSLGSKDRLMNTEAFF. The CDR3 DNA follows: TGTGCCAGCAGCTTAGGAAGTAAGGACAGGTTGATGAACACTGAAGCTTTCTTT.

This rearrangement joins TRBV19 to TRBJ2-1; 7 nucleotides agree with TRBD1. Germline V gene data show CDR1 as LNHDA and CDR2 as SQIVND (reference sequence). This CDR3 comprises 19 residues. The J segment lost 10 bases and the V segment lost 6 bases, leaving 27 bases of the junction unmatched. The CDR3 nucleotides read TGTGCCAGTAGCAACCGGGACACAGGGGCCCGGGTCCAAACGAGGGAGCAGTTCTTC. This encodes CASSNRDTGARVQTREQFF. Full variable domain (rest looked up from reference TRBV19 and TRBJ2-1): DGGITQSPKYLFRKEGQNVTLSCEQNLNHDAMYWYRQDPGQGLRLIYYSQIVNDFQKGDIAEGYSVSREKKESFPLTVTSAQKNPTAFYLCASSNRDTGARVQTREQFFGPGTRLTVL.

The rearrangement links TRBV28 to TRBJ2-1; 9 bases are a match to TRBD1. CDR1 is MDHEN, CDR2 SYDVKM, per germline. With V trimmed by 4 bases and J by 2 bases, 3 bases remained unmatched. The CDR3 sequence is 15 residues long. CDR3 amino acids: CASSSRDRAYNEQFF. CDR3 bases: TGTGCCAGCAGTTCGCGGGACAGGGCCTACAATGAGCAGTTCTTC.

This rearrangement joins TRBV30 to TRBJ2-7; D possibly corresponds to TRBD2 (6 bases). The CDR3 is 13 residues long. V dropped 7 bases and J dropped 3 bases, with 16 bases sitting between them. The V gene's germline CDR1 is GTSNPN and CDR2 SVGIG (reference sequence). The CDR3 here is CALGRGRFYEQYF. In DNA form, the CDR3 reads TGTGCCTTGGGTCGGGGGAGGTTCTACGAGCAGTACTTC.

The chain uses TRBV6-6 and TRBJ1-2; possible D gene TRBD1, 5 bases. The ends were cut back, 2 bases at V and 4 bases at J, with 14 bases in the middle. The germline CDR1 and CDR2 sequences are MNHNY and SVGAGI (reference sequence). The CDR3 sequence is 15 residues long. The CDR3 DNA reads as TGTGCCAGCAGTTACCGGCAGGGTGGCCCCTATGGCTACACCTTC. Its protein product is CASSYRQGGPYGYTF.

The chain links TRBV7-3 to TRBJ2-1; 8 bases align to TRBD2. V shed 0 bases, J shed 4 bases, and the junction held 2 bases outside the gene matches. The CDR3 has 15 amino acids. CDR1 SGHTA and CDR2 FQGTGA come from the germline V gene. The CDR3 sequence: CASSLTSGIYNEQFF. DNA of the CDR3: TGTGCCAGCAGCTTAACTAGCGGGATTTACAATGAGCAGTTCTTC.

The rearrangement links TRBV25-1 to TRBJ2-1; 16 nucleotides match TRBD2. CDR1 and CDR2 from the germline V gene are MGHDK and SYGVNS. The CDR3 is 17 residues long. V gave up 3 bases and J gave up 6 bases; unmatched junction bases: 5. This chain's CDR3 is CASSEGLAGGHLNEQFF. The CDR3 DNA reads TGTGCCAGCAGTGAGGGACTAGCGGGGGGGCACCTCAATGAGCAGTTCTTC.

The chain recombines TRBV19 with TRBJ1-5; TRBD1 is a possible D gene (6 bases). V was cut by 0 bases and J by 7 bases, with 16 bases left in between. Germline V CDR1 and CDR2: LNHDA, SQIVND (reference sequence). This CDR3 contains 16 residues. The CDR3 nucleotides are TGTGCCAGTAGTATAGATCTTAACAGGGTATGGCAGCCCCAGCATTTT. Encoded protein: CASSIDLNRVWQPQHF.

CDR3 sequence reads: CAWSGGRGQETQYF. CDR3 DNA sequence: TGTGCCTGGAGTGGGGGCAGGGGGCAAGAGACCCAGTACTTC. The chain is built from TRBV30 and TRBJ2-5, with 7 nucleotides matching TRBD1. J gave up 2 bases and V 1 base, and 4 bases lay outside the gene matches. This CDR3 region has 14 residues. Looked up from germline, CDR1 is GTSNPN and CDR2 is SVGIG (reference sequence). Supplemented by reference TRBV30 and TRBJ2-5, the full variable domain reads SQTIHQWPATLVQPVGSPLSLECTVEGTSNPNLYWYRQAAGRGLQLLFYSVGIGQISSEVPQNLSASRPQDRQFILSSKKLLLSDSGFYLCAWSGGRGQETQYFGPGTRLLVL.